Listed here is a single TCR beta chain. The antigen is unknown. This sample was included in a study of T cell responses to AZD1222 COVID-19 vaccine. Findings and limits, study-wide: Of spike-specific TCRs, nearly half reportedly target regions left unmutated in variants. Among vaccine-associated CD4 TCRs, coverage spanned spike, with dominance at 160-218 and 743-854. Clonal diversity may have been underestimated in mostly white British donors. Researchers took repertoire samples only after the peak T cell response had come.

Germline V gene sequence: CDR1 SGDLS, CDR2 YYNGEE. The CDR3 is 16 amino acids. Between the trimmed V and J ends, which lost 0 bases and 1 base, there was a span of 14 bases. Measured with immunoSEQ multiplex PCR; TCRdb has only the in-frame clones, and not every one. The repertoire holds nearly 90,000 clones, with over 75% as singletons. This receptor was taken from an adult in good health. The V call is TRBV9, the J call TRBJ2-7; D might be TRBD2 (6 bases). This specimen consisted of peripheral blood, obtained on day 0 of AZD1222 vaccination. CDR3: CASSVGSGGRSYEQYF. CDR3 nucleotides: TGTGCCAGCAGCGTAGGATCCGGAGGGCGATCCTACGAGCAGTACTTC.